The clone carrying this T cell receptor (beta chain) showed up just a few times. The trim removed 4 bases at V and 12 bases at J, leaving 8 bases unmatched. The CDR3 runs 11 residues. Germline V gives CDR1 SQVTM, CDR2 ANQGSEA. Participant age was about 18 to 89 years, and participants resided in fewer than 30 US areas. These data come from a study of blood T cell repertoires in COVID-19. About the study: The origin of the acute and convalescent COVID-19 samples was the United States, Italy and Spain.

Under the authors' procedure: Researchers report that nucleated cell counts were estimated from reference gene primer amplification. Profiling relied on immunoSEQ multiplex PCR, and the TCRdb table lists in-frame clones only, not all of them. The V and J calls and the clone size are those of that table, but D and trimming were determined from the DNA. The table records about 400,000 clones, roughly 90% of them present only once. This chain links TRBV29-1 with TRBJ1-1; 7 bases are a match to TRBD1. Sequencing was carried out using PBMCs or T cells enriched from blood (not recorded which). The clonotype comes from a woman in her thirties or forties with acute COVID-19. CDR3 nucleotides: TGCAGCGTTGGGGTAGACAGGGAAACTTTCTTT. It translates to CSVGVDRETFF. The full variable domain, with the rest looked up from reference TRBV29-1 and TRBJ1-1, is SAVISQKPSRDICQRGTSLTIQCQVDSQVTMMFWYRQQPGQSLTLIATANQGSEATYESGFVIDKFPISRPNLTFSTLTVSNMSPEDSSIYLCSVGVDRETFFGQGTRLTVV.